The 11 T cell receptor beta chains reported below all come from one sample, sequenced in a study of siplizumab effects on memory and regulatory T cells. Only in-frame clones appear in the TCRdb table, and some are missing; sequencing was by immunoSEQ multiplex PCR. The table includes some 65,000 clones, around 90% detected once. Material: Tregs sorted from blood. These receptors were obtained from a human donor in good health.

The rearrangement links TRBV7-6 to TRBJ2-3; 7 positions agree with TRBD2. V trimming: 4 bases; J trimming: 2 bases; junction bases outside the gene matches: 6. The CDR3 has 15 residues. CDR1 is SGHVS and CDR2 is FNYEAQ in the germline V gene. CDR3 amino acids: CASSSPGGPTDTQYF. The CDR3 region has the DNA TGTGCCAGCAGCTCCCCGGGAGGACCCACAGATACGCAGTATTTT. Looking up the rest from reference TRBV7-6 and TRBJ2-3 gives the full variable domain: GAGVSQSPRYKVTKRGQDVALRCDPISGHVSLYWYRQALGQGPEFLTYFNYEAQQDKSGLPNDRFSAERPEGSISTLTIQRTEQRDSAMYRCASSSPGGPTDTQYFGPGTRLTVL.

The chain employs TRBV28 and TRBJ2-2; no definite D call. Germline CDR1 MDHEN, CDR2 SYDVKM. Trimming removed 3 bases from V and 13 bases from J, with 12 bases in between. The CDR3 length is 12 residues. The DNA of the CDR3 is TGTGCCAGCAGTTTGGGTTTGGCAATGCTGTTTTTT. It translates to CASSLGLAMLFF.

This chain uses TRBV11-3 with TRBJ2-7; no firm D call. The CDR3 is 12 amino acids. CDR1 is SGHNT and CDR2 is YENEEA in the germline V gene. Trimming shortened V by 1 base and J by 10 bases, and 11 bases separated the two germline ends. Here the CDR3 DNA reads TGTGCCAGCAGCTTAGTTTTGGCGAACCAGTACTTC. Translating gives CASSLVLANQYF.

The chain has TRBV18 and TRBJ2-1, with TRBD2 matching 9 bases. V shed 1 base and J 7 bases; nucleotides not matched to a gene: 8. In germline, CDR1 is KGHSH, CDR2 LQKENI. CDR3 length equals 16 residues. CDR3 nucleotide sequence: TGTGCCAGCTCACCACGGGCCGCGGGAGGGGGTAATGAGCAGTTCTTC. As protein: CASSPRAAGGGNEQFF.

The chain is built from TRBV6-6 and TRBJ2-7; D is possibly TRBD2 (6 bases). Trimming stripped 2 bases from V and 2 bases from J, with 13 bases between. The CDR3 consists of 15 residues. Germline CDR1 is MNHNY and CDR2 is SVGAGI (reference sequence). This CDR3 is CASSYHGTLTYEQYF. CDR3 bases: TGTGCCAGCAGTTACCACGGGACTTTAACCTACGAGCAGTACTTC.

The V call is TRBV5-1, the J call TRBJ2-1, with a weak D call TRBD1 (6 bases). Germline values: CDR1 SGHRS, CDR2 YFSETQ. The CDR3 covers 12 residues. With 2 bases removed from V and 8 bases from J, the gap between germline ends came to 8 bases. The CDR3 sequence is CASSLKGDEQFF. The CDR3 DNA sequence: TGCGCCAGCAGCTTAAAGGGGGATGAGCAGTTCTTC.

This chain links TRBV11-2 with TRBJ2-7, with 7 bases lining up with TRBD1. Germline trimming cut 0 bases from V and 4 bases from J; bases unmatched to any gene: 12. The germline gives CDR1 SGHAT, CDR2 FQNNGV. The CDR3 sequence is 17 residues long. Here the CDR3 reads CASSLDHDRVIAYEQYF. The DNA for the CDR3 is TGTGCCAGCAGCTTAGACCATGACAGGGTGATTGCGTACGAGCAGTACTTC.

The chain joins TRBV6-1 to TRBJ1-5; no definite D call. The CDR3 is 15 amino acids. The germline gives CDR1 MNHNS, CDR2 SASEGT. Trimming took off 2 bases at V and 1 base at J, with 9 bases between the two ends. The CDR3 region has the DNA TGTGCCAGCAGTGAATTGGGGAGGAGCAATCAGCCCCAGCATTTT. Its protein is CASSELGRSNQPQHF.

The chain carries TRBV14 and TRBJ1-4; TRBD1 might be the D (5 bases). The germline V gene encodes CDR1 SGHDN and CDR2 FVKESK. The CDR3 consists of 16 residues. V lost 0 bases and J lost 8, with 16 bases in between. The CDR3 loop is CASSQDRWRGGEKLFF. The CDR3 DNA reads as TGTGCCAGCAGCCAAGATCGCTGGCGGGGCGGGGAAAAACTGTTTTTT. Full variable domain (remainder filled in from reference TRBV14 and TRBJ1-4): EAGVTQFPSHSVIEKGQTVTLRCDPISGHDNLYWYRRVMGKEIKFLLHFVKESKQDESGMPNNRFLAERTGGTYSTLKVQPAELEDSGVYFCASSQDRWRGGEKLFFGSGTQLSVL.

The rearrangement joins TRBV10-1 to TRBJ1-5; D not certain. V shed 8 bases and J shed 6 bases, with 5 bases lying between them. The CDR3 is 10 amino acids. CDR1 and CDR2 (germline): WNHNN, SYGVQD (reference sequence). The CDR3 region is CASRTQPQHF. The CDR3 DNA follows: TGCGCCAGCCGGACTCAGCCCCAGCATTTT.

In its sample, this clone was seen once. The chain recombines TRBV6-1 with TRBJ2-1; TRBD2 matches at 8 bases. The CDR3 sequence is 13 residues long. Unmatched junction bases numbered 6, after V lost 5 bases and J lost 9 bases. CDR1 is MNHNS, CDR2 SASEGT, per germline. The CDR3 nucleotides read TGTGCCAGCAGTAACAGCGGGAGTTCTGAGCAGTTCTTC. It yields the protein CASSNSGSSEQFF.